The 23 T cell receptor beta chains below all came from one sample that was sequenced in a study of cytomegalovirus exposure and HLA in healthy donors. The primer mix had 60 Vbeta and 13 Jbeta primers. Only in-frame clones appear in the TCRdb table, and some are missing; sequencing was by immunoSEQ multiplex PCR. This sample carries about 130,000 clones, roughly 84% of them seen once, and the ten largest clones take under 3.5%. The sequenced sample consisted of PBMCs. All receptors derive from a man aged 45-65 years in good health and CMV-seronegative.

The rearrangement joins TRBV27 to TRBJ1-5; tentatively, D is TRBD1 (5 bases). The length of the CDR3 is 12 residues. Trimming took 11 bases from V and 2 from J, leaving 10 bases between them. Germline loops: CDR1 MNHEY, CDR2 SMNVEV (reference sequence). The CDR3 nucleotides read TGTGCCTCCTCGGGGGGCAATCAGCCCCAGCATTTT. This encodes CASSGGNQPQHF.

CDR3 nucleotide sequence: TGCAGCGTTGGTGCAGGGTACTCCTACGAGCAGTACTTC. Its translation is CSVGAGYSYEQYF. V gene TRBV29-1 combines with J gene TRBJ2-7; maybe TRBD1 (5 bases). CDR1 SQVTM and CDR2 ANQGSEA come from the germline V gene. The CDR3 runs 13 residues. Trimming removed 4 bases at V and 0 bases at J, with 10 bases between.

This chain joins TRBV29-1 and TRBJ1-5, with 7 bases matching TRBD1. The CDR3 length is 14 residues. Losses at the gene ends were 4 bases for V and 1 base for J; bases not matched to a gene: 4. Germline V gene data show CDR1 as SQVTM and CDR2 as ANQGSEA. CDR3 residues: CSVGAGGSNQPQHF. CDR3 nucleotide sequence: TGCAGCGTTGGGGCAGGGGGGAGCAATCAGCCCCAGCATTTT.

The V gene is TRBV7-2, the J gene TRBJ1-1, with D hard to call. The V and J ends lost 2 bases and 3 bases respectively, with 4 bases between them. Germline assignment: CDR1 SGHTA and CDR2 FQGNSA. This CDR3 contains 12 residues. The CDR3 loop is CASSLQYTEAFF. CDR3 bases: TGTGCCAGCAGCTTACAGTACACTGAAGCTTTCTTT.

Only a few counts were recorded for this clone. The chain uses TRBV6-1 and TRBJ1-5; 9 bases are a match to TRBD1. From germline, CDR1 is MNHNS and CDR2 SASEGT. With 3 bases clipped from V and 2 bases from J, the junction kept 8 bases outside the gene matches. This CDR3 comprises 17 residues. In nucleotides, the CDR3 is TGTGCCAGCAGTGACAAACGGACAGGGGAAGGCAATCAGCCCCAGCATTTT. Translating gives CASSDKRTGEGNQPQHF.

The chain couples TRBV11-2 to TRBJ1-2; no clear D. There are 16 residues in the CDR3. V was pared by 0 bases and J by 5 bases, with 16 bases between. Germline-derived CDR1 and CDR2 are SGHAT and FQNNGV. DNA for the CDR3: TGTGCCAGCAGCTTAGAAGGGTTCAGTTCGGGATATGGCTACACCTTC. This sequence encodes CASSLEGFSSGYGYTF.

The rearrangement joins TRBV5-1 to TRBJ1-4; TRBD1 is a possible D gene (6 bases). The CDR3 is 14 residues long. Trimming stripped 4 bases from V and 8 bases from J, with 15 bases between. Germline-derived CDR1 and CDR2 are SGHRS and YFSETQ. CDR3 bases: TGCGCCAGCAGCCCCGGGACATCTGGGGAAAAACTGTTTTTT. It translates to CASSPGTSGEKLFF.

This clone was seen only a few times. This sequence joins TRBV7-2 and TRBJ2-5; TRBD1 matches 9 bases. Germline CDR1 reads SGHTA; CDR2 reads FQGNSA. The CDR3 length is 17 residues. With V trimmed by 2 bases and J by 5 bases, 12 bases remained unmatched. The DNA of the CDR3 is TGTGCCAGCAGCTTAAAGTTGGGGGGACAGGGCGGGGAGACCCAGTACTTC. Residues: CASSLKLGGQGGETQYF.

CDR3 sequence reads: CASKEQRTINSPLHF. In DNA, the CDR3 is TGTGCCAGCAAGGAACAGCGGACGATAAATTCACCCCTCCACTTT. This sequence joins TRBV7-8 and TRBJ1-6; no clear D gene. The V gene's germline CDR1 is SGHVS and CDR2 FQNEAQ. Trimming removed 7 bases from V and 7 bases from J, with 17 bases in between. The CDR3 contains 15 residues.

The J gene is TRBJ1-5, the V gene TRBV5-5; 8 positions agree with TRBD1. Germline lookup yields CDR1 SGHKS and CDR2 YYEKEE (reference sequence). The V gene end was trimmed by 2 bases and the J gene end by 4 bases; junction bases not matched to a gene: 2. CDR3 size: 14 residues. Here the CDR3 DNA reads TGTGCCAGCAGCTTCGGACAGGGTAATCAGCCCCAGCATTTT. Translating gives CASSFGQGNQPQHF. Looking up the rest from reference TRBV5-5 and TRBJ1-5 gives the full variable domain: DAGVTQSPTHLIKTRGQQVTLRCSPISGHKSVSWYQQVLGQGPQFIFQYYEKEERGRGNFPDRFSARQFPNYSSELNVNALLLGDSALYLCASSFGQGNQPQHFGDGTRLSIL.

The chain links TRBV13 to TRBJ2-1, with D possibly matching TRBD2 (5 bases). Trimming removed 5 bases from V and 1 base from J, with 12 bases in between. CDR3 length: 15 amino acids. Germline V gives CDR1 PRHDT, CDR2 FYEKMQ (reference sequence). CDR3 coding DNA: TGTGCCAGCAGCGACTACGGGGATTCCTACAATGAGCAGTTCTTC. Translation gives CASSDYGDSYNEQFF.

V gene TRBV5-6 combines with J gene TRBJ1-2, with D possibly TRBD1 on 6 matching bases. Germline CDR1 SGHDT, CDR2 YYEEEE. This CDR3 spans 13 amino acids. Trimming pared 3 bases from V and 4 bases from J, leaving 10 bases between. CDR3 residues: CASSYDRTYGYTF. For the CDR3, the DNA is TGTGCCAGCAGCTACGACAGGACCTATGGCTACACCTTC. The entire variable domain, with the rest obtained from reference TRBV5-6 and TRBJ1-2, is as follows: DAGVTQSPTHLIKTRGQQVTLRCSPKSGHDTVSWYQQALGQGPQFIFQYYEEEERQRGNFPDRFSGHQFPNYSSELNVNALLLGDSALYLCASSYDRTYGYTFGSGTRLTVV.

The chain couples TRBV5-3 to TRBJ1-1, with a weak D call TRBD1 (6 bases). TRBV5-3 is given ORF status, its function remaining uncertain. Trimming took off 2 bases at V and 3 bases at J, with 11 bases between the two ends. This CDR3 comprises 14 residues. DNA for the CDR3: TGTGCCAGAAGCTTACTGGGGGCGGACACTGAAGCTTTCTTT. The encoded protein is CARSLLGADTEAFF.

The chain is built from TRBV6-1 and TRBJ2-3; TRBD2 matches 14 bases. This CDR3 contains 19 residues. Germline CDR1 MNHNS, CDR2 SASEGT. Losses at the gene ends were 1 base for V and 2 bases for J; bases not matched to a gene: 8. The DNA for the CDR3 is TGTGCCAGCAGTGAAGATCGGACTAGCGGGGGGCGAGTCACAGATACGCAGTATTTT. Protein: CASSEDRTSGGRVTDTQYF.

The rearrangement joins TRBV27 to TRBJ1-1; the D gene is possibly TRBD1 (5 bases). There are 14 residues in the CDR3. Germline V gives CDR1 MNHEY, CDR2 SMNVEV (reference sequence). The V and J ends lost 2 bases and 5 bases respectively, with 12 bases between them. The CDR3 sequence is CASSLDFGGTEAFF. The CDR3 DNA is TGTGCCAGCAGTTTAGATTTCGGGGGAACTGAAGCTTTCTTT.

The V call is TRBV14, the J call TRBJ2-2; 10 nucleotides line up with TRBD1. Germline trimming cut 2 bases from V and 6 bases from J; bases unmatched to any gene: 9. The CDR3 has 17 amino acids. CDR1 is SGHDN and CDR2 is FVKESK in the germline V gene. The CDR3 loop is CASSQRGTGVLAGELFF. CDR3 DNA sequence: TGTGCCAGCAGCCAACGAGGGACAGGGGTTTTGGCCGGGGAGCTGTTTTTT.

The chain links TRBV11-2 to TRBJ2-7; D perhaps matches TRBD1 (5 bases). The V end was cut by 2 bases, the J end by 5 bases, with 13 bases between. The CDR3 sequence is 14 residues long. The V gene's germline CDR1 is SGHAT and CDR2 FQNNGV. The CDR3 loop is CASSLLVGADEQYF. The CDR3 DNA sequence: TGTGCCAGCAGCTTATTAGTAGGGGCCGACGAGCAGTACTTC.

J is TRBJ2-3 and V is TRBV29-1; D perhaps matches TRBD2 (6 bases). The CDR3 covers 14 residues. CDR1 and CDR2 from the germline V gene are SQVTM and ANQGSEA. V lost 3 bases and J lost 4, with 14 bases in between. CDR3 residues: CSVDGLGGADTQYF. CDR3 in DNA: TGCAGCGTTGATGGGCTGGGGGGAGCAGATACGCAGTATTTT.

The chain uses TRBV5-4 and TRBJ1-5; the D is unclear. Per germline, CDR1 SGHNT and CDR2 YYREEE (reference sequence). The CDR3 spans 13 residues. V shed 2 bases and J shed 7 bases, with 10 bases lying between them. CDR3 sequence (DNA): TGTGCCAGCAGCTTTGGAGGGTTGCAGCCCCAGCATTTT. Translating it yields CASSFGGLQPQHF.

The chain couples TRBV27 to TRBJ2-1; 7 bases align to TRBD2. The CDR3 loop spans 15 amino acids. In germline, CDR1 is MNHEY, CDR2 SMNVEV (reference sequence). V trimming: 2 bases; J trimming: 2 bases; junction bases outside the gene matches: 3. The CDR3 DNA reads as TGTGCCAGCAGTTTACGGGGGGAAGCCTACAATGAGCAGTTCTTC. It codes for CASSLRGEAYNEQFF.

This chain connects TRBV5-6 to TRBJ1-6, with D possibly matching TRBD1 (6 bases). This CDR3 comprises 15 residues. Trimming left V 1 base short and J 7 bases short, with 12 bases between. Germline loops: CDR1 SGHDT, CDR2 YYEEEE. The CDR3 sequence is CASSLRGGANSPLHF. In nucleotides, the CDR3 is TGTGCCAGCAGCTTGAGGGGGGGCGCGAATTCACCCCTCCACTTT.

The CDR3 region is CASSQISGDNQPQHF. The CDR3 DNA sequence: TGCGCCAGCAGTCAAATTTCAGGGGATAATCAGCCCCAGCATTTT. The chain couples TRBV23-1 to TRBJ1-5, with D maybe TRBD1 (6 bases). TRBV23-1 is known as an ORF, though its function is uncertain. With 2 bases removed from V and 4 bases from J, the gap between germline ends came to 12 bases. The CDR3 covers 15 residues.

The CDR3 bases are TGTGCCAGCTCACCGCTGAGCGCGGAGCAGTTCTTC. It specifies CASSPLSAEQFF. The rearrangement links TRBV18 to TRBJ2-1, with no clear D. The CDR3 runs 12 residues. V was clipped by 3 bases and J by 10 bases, with 10 bases between them. Germline CDR1 KGHSH, CDR2 LQKENI.